This TCR beta chain derives from a study of blood T cell repertoires in COVID-19. Overall study context: The samples span acute and convalescent COVID-19 from the United States, Italy and Spain. PBMCs, B-cell-depleted T cells, or T cells were the source of the cDNA or gDNA that made up the material.

The Seattle patients joined while their infection was active and were tracked longitudinally afterward. Original data processing: How many nucleated cells were present was estimated from reference gene primer amplification. Assay used: immunoSEQ multiplex PCR; TCRdb lists only in-frame clones, some missing. That table furnishes V, J and clone size, whereas the DNA furnished D and trimming. The sample gives 350,000 to 450,000 clones, approximately 86% of which show up once; about 7.6% is in the top ten. The CDR3 has 11 amino acids. Looked up from germline, CDR1 is SGHRS and CDR2 is YFSETQ. V was clipped by 4 bases and J by 5 bases, with 3 bases between them.

The sequencing input was peripheral blood. The chain uses TRBV5-1 and TRBJ2-2; no firm D call. The TCR was taken from a woman in her sixties with COVID-19, enrolled during active disease. This CDR3 is CASSTTGELFF. The DNA of the CDR3 is TGCGCCAGCAGCACAACCGGGGAGCTGTTTTTT.